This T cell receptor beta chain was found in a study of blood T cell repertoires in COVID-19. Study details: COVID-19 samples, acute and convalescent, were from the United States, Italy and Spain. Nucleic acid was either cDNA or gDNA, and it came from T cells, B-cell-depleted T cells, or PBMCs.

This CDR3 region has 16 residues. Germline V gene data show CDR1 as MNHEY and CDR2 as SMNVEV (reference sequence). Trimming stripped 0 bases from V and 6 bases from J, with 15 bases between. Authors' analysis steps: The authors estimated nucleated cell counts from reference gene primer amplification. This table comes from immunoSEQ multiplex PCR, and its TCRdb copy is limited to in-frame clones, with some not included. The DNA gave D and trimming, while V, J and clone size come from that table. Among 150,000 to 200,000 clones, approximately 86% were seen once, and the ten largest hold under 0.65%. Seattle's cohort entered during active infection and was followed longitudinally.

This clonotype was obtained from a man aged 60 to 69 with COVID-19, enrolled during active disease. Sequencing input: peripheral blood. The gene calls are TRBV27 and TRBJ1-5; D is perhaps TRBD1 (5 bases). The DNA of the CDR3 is TGTGCCAGCAGTTTATCCCCCGGCCCAGGGATTCAGCCCCAGCATTTT. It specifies CASSLSPGPGIQPQHF.